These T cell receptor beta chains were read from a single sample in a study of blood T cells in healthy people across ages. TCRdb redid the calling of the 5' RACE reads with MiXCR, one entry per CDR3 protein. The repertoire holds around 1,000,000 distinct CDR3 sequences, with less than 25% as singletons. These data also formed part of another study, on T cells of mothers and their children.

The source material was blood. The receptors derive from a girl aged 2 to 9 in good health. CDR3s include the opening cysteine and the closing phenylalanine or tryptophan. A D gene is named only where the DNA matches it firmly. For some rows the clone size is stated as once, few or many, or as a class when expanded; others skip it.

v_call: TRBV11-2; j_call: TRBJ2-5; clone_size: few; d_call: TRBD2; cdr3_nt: TGTGCCAGCAGCCGAAAAGCGGGGGGGCCACAAGAGACCCAGTACTTC; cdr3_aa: CASSRKAGGPQETQYF
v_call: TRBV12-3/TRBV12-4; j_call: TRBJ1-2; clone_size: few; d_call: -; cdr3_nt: TGTGCCAGCAGTTTTTCTCGAGGTGGCTACACCTTC; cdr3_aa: CASSFSRGGYTF
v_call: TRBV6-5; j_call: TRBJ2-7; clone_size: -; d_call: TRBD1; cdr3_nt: TGTGCCAGCAGTTACACAGCTACCGGGACAGGCTACGAGCAGTACTTC; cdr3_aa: CASSYTATGTGYEQYF
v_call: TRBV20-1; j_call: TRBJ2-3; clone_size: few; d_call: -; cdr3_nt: TGCAGTGCTAGATCTTACTGGCCCGGGACCGCTAACACAGATACGCAGTATTTT; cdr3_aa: CSARSYWPGTANTDTQYF
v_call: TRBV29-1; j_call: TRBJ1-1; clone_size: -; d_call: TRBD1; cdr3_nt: TGCAGCGCCGTTCCGTCAGGGACAGGGGGCATAGCTTTCTTT; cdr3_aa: CSAVPSGTGGIAFF
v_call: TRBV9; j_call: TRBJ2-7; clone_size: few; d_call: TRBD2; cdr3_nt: TGTGCCAGCAGCGTAGAATTAGCGGGGGGATCGGGCGAGCAGTACTTC; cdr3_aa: CASSVELAGGSGEQYF
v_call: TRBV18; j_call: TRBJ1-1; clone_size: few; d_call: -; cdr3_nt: TGTGCCAGCTCACCTGGACCGACTGTGAACACTGAAGCTTTCTTT; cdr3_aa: CASSPGPTVNTEAFF
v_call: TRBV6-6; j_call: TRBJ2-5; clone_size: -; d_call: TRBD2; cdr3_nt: TGTGCCAGCGAACTAGCGGGAGGGCCGGTAGAGACCCAGTACTTC; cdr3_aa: CASELAGGPVETQYF
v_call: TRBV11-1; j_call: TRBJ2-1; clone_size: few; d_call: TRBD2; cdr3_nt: TGTGCCAGCAGTCGCCATCGCGGGGACTATAGAAGCGGGGGGATGGGTGAGCAGTTCTTC; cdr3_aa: CASSRHRGDYRSGGMGEQFF
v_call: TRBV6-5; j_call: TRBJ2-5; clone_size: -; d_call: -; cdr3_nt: TGTGCCGGCAGTTATTCCGGGGAGACCCAGTACTTC; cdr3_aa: CAGSYSGETQYF
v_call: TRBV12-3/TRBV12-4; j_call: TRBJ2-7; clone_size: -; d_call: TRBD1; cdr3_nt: TGTGCCAGCGGGGGGACAGGGGGCGGAGAGCAGTACTTC; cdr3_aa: CASGGTGGGEQYF
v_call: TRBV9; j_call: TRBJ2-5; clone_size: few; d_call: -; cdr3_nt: TGTGCCAGCAGCGTAAGTGGTTTCTTGTACCAAGAGTCCCAGTACTTC; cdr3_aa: CASSVSGFLYQESQYF
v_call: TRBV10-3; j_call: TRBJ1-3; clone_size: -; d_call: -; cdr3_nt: TGTGCCATCGGTGGGGGGGCCGACTCTGGAAACACCATATATTTT; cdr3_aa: CAIGGGADSGNTIYF
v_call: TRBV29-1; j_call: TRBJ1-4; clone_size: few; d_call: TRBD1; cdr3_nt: TGCAGCGTTGGGACAGGGGATACAACTAATGAAAAACTGTTTTTT; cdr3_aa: CSVGTGDTTNEKLFF
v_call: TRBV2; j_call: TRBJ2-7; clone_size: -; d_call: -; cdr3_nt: TGTGCCAGCAAAGCGACAGGAGCCCCCTACGAGCAGTACTTC; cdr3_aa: CASKATGAPYEQYF
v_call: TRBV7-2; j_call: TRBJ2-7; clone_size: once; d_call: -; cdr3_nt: TGTGCCAGCAGCTTAGTGGCTTTGCAGTACTTC; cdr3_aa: CASSLVALQYF
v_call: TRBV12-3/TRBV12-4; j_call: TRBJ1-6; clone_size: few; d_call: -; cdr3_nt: TGTGCCAGCAGTTCAGCCGGGACGGAGGATTCACCCCTCCACTTT; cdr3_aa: CASSSAGTEDSPLHF
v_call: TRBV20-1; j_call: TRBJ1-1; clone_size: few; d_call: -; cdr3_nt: TGCAGTGCTAGCATCGTTTCAGCCCGAGCTTTCTTT; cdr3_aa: CSASIVSARAFF
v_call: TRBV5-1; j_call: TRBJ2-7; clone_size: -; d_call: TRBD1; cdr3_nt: TGCGCCAGCAGCGGGGGACAGGAGAGCTCCTACGAGCAGTACTTC; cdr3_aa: CASSGGQESSYEQYF
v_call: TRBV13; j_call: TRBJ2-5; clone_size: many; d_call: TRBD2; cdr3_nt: TGTGCCAGCAGCTCTAGCGGGGAAGAGACCCAGTACTTC; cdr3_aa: CASSSSGEETQYF
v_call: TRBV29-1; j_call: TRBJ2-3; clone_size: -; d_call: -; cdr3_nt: TGCAGCCCCGGAACAGTTAACACAGATACGCAGTATTTT; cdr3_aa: CSPGTVNTDTQYF
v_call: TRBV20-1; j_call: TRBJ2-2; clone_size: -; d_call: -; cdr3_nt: TGCAGTGCTAGGGGGGCAGGGGTCAATGGCGGGGAGCTGTTTTTT; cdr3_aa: CSARGAGVNGGELFF
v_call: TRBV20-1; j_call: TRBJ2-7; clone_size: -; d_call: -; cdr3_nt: TGCAGTGCGAAACCCGTCGGGGGCCCCTACGAGCAGTACTTC; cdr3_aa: CSAKPVGGPYEQYF
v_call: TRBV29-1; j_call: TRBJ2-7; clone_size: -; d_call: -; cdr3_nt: TGCAGCGTTGAGGGTGTCGGCACGAGTTCCTACGAGCAGTACTTC; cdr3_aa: CSVEGVGTSSYEQYF
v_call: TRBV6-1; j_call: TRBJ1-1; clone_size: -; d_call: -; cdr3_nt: TGTGCCAGCGCGGCAGTTAATGGGGGCGTCAACACTGAAGCTTTCTTT; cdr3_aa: CASAAVNGGVNTEAFF
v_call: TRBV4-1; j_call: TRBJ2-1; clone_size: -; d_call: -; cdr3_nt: TGCGCCAGCAGCCACCCCATAGAGAGGGTTGAGCAGTTCTTC; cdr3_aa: CASSHPIERVEQFF
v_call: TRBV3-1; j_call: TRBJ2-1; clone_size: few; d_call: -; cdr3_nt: TGTGCCAGCACTTCGGGCAGGGGATTTACCGGGAAAAGCTCCTACAATGAGCAGTTCTTC; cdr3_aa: CASTSGRGFTGKSSYNEQFF
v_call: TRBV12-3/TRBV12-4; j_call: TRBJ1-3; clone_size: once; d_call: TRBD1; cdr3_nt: TGTGCCAGCAGCATCAGGACAGGGAATAATGGAAACACCATATATTTT; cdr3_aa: CASSIRTGNNGNTIYF
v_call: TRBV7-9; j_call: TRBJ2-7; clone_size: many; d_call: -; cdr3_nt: TGTGCCAGCAGCTTTGAAGGTTCCTACGAGCAGTACTTC; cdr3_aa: CASSFEGSYEQYF
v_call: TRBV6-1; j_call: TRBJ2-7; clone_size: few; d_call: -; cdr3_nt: TGTGCCAGCAGTGAAGCTGTGGCTAGCCCCGAGGAGCAGTACTTC; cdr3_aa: CASSEAVASPEEQYF
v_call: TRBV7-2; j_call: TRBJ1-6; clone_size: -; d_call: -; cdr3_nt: TGTGCCAGCAGCCCAGGTTTGGTAGGGCGCTCCTATAATTCACCCCTCCACTTT; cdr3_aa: CASSPGLVGRSYNSPLHF
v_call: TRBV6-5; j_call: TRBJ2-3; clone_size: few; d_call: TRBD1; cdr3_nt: TGTGCCAGCAGTTACGCACAGGGGTCAGATACGCAGTATTTT; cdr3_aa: CASSYAQGSDTQYF
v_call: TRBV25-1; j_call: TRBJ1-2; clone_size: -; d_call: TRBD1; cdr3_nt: TGTGCCAGCACGGCGGGGACAGGTCTCATCACCTTC; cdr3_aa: CASTAGTGLITF
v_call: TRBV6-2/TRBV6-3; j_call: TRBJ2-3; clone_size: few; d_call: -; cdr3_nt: TGTGCCAGCAGTTCTCTGGATGATGCGCAGTATTTT; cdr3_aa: CASSSLDDAQYF
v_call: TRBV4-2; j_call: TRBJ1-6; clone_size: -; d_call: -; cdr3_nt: TGTGCCAGCAGCCAAGAGGTTTTTAATTCACCCCTCCACTTT; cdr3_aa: CASSQEVFNSPLHF
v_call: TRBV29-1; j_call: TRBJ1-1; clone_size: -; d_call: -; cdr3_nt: TGCAGCGTTGGGCGACGGCTGAACACTGAAGCTTTCTTT; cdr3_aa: CSVGRRLNTEAFF
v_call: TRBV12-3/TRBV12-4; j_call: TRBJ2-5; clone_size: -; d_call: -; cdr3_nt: TGTGCCAGCAGATCAGACGGCGGGGGCAACCAAGAGACCCAGTACTTC; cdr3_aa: CASRSDGGGNQETQYF
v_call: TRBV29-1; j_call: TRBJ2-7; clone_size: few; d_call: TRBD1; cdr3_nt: TGCAGCGTCGAGGGGGACAGGTCCTACGAGCAGTACTTC; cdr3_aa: CSVEGDRSYEQYF
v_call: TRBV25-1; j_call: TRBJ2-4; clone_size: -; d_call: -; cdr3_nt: TGTGCCAGCAAAGGGGAACCCAAAAACATTCAGTACTTC; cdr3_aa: CASKGEPKNIQYF
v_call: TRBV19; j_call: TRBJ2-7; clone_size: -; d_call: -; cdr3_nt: TGTGCCAGTAGTATACGTGGCGGCACCTACGAGCAGTACTTC; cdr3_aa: CASSIRGGTYEQYF